Described below is a single T cell receptor (beta chain) sequence and its context. The protocol was immunoSEQ multiplex PCR, while the TCRdb copy is restricted to in-frame clones and leaves out a portion. The sample lists 200,000 to 250,000 clones; 70% to 90% were seen once. Germline values: CDR1 SGHDT, CDR2 YYEEEE. This CDR3 region has 14 residues. Trimming pared 3 bases from V and 5 bases from J, leaving 14 bases between. This entry belongs to a study of blood T cell repertoires in COVID-19. Sequenced material: peripheral blood. This sequence originates from a woman aged 50 to 60 with acute or convalescent COVID-19. The chain carries TRBV5-6 and TRBJ2-5, with D perhaps matching TRBD2 (5 bases). Here the CDR3 DNA reads TGTGCCAGCAGCTCGGGTTGGAAGCGGGAGACCCAGTACTTC. Translation: CASSSGWKRETQYF.